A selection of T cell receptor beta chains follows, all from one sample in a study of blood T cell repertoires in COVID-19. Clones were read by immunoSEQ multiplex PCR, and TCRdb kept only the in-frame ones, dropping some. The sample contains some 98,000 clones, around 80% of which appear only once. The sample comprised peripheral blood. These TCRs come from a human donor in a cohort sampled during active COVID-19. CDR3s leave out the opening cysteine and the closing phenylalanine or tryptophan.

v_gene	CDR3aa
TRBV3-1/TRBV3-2	ASSQGAVSYEQY
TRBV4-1	ASSQRRGQSYNSPLH
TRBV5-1	ASSTGQGTYEQY
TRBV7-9	ASSPGTANTEAF
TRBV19	ASSLRASGSGSYEQY
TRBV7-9	ASSLGSSKETQY
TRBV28	ASSFSSYEQY
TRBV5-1	ASSLRLAADTQY
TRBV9	ASSAGTNYNEQF
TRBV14	ASSLLGLAGGEQY
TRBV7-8	ASHIDRDRNSYEQY
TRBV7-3	ASRAGTSPYNEQF
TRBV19	ASSAEPGQGFGEQY
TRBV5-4	ASSSSERERAF
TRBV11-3	ASSVGPTGTEAF
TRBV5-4	ASSAGRSGNTIY
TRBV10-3	AIRFGADGGYT
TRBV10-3	AISESKGARRSSYNSPLH
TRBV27	ASSPRLLAGGMNEQY
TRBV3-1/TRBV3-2	ASSRQSYEQY
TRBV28	ASSFQGSVHNEQF
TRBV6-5	ASRPGGAANVLT
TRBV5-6	ASIVNRGRNYGYT
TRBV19	ASRGQYIDYQPQH
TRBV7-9	ASSLQGADRTEAF